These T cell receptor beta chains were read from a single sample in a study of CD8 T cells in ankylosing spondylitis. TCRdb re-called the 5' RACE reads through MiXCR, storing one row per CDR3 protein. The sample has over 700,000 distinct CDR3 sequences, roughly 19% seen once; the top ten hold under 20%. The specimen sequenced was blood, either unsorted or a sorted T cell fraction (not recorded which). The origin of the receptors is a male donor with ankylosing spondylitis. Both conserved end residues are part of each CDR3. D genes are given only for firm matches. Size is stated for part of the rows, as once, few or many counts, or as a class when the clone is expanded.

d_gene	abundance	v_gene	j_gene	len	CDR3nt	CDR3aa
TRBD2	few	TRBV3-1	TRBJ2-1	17	TGTGCCAGCAGCCAAAGGACTAGCTGGAACACCTACAATGAGCAGTTCTTC	CASSQRTSWNTYNEQFF
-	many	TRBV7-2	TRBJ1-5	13	TGTGCCAGCAGCTTAGCTCGGGGTCAGCCCCAGCATTTT	CASSLARGQPQHF
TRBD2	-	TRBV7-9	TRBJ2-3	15	TGTGCCAGCAGCGCGAGCGGGGGGAACACAGATACGCAGTATTTT	CASSASGGNTDTQYF
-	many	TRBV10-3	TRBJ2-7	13	TGTGCCATCGGCGAGCAGACGAACTACGAGCAGTACTTC	CAIGEQTNYEQYF
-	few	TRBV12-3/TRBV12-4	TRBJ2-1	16	TGTGCCAGCAGTTTACTGGTCACCCTTACCGCCGGTGAGCAGTTCTTC	CASSLLVTLTAGEQFF
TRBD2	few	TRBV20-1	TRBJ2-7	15	TGCAGTGCTCCGCTACTAGCGGGGAGCTCCTACGAGCAGTACTTC	CSAPLLAGSSYEQYF
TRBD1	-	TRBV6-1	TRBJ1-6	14	TGTGCCAGCACTTGGACAGGGGCTAATTCACCCCTCCACTTT	CASTWTGANSPLHF
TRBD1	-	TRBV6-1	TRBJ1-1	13	TGTGCCAGCAACCACAAGACAGGGAGGACGGCTTTCTTT	CASNHKTGRTAFF
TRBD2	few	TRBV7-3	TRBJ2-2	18	TGTGCCAGCAGCTTAAGCGGCGGGAGGGCCGCGAACACCGGGGAGCTGTTTTTT	CASSLSGGRAANTGELFF
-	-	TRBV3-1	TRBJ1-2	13	TGTGCCAGCAGCCGTGGGGACCCCTATGGCTACACCTTC	CASSRGDPYGYTF
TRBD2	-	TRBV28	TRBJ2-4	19	TGTGCCAGCAGTTTTGGGGTACTAGCGGGTTCTCTAGCCAAAAACATTCAGTACTTC	CASSFGVLAGSLAKNIQYF
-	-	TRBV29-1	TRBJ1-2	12	TGCAGCGTACATGGACGGCCCTATGGCTACACCTTC	CSVHGRPYGYTF
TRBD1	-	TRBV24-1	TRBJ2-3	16	TGTGCCACCAGTGATAACCAGGGGGCTTTTGCAGATACGCAGTATTTT	CATSDNQGAFADTQYF
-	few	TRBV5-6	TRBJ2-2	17	TGTGCCAGCAGCCCCCCAGGGGCGGCCTATAACACCGGGGAGCTGTTTTTT	CASSPPGAAYNTGELFF
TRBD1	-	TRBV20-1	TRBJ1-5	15	TGCAGTGCTAGAGAGGGACAGGGGAGAAGTCAGCCCCAGCATTTT	CSAREGQGRSQPQHF
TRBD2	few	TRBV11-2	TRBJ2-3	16	TGTGCCAGCAGCGAGGGACTAGCGGGAGTCACAGATACGCAGTATTTT	CASSEGLAGVTDTQYF
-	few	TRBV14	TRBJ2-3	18	TGTGCCAGCAGCTCCTCCCCCCTCTCGACGGCTAGCACAGATACGCAGTATTTT	CASSSSPLSTASTDTQYF
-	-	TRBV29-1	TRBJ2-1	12	TGCAGCGCTGAGAGGAGCGGACTAGAGCAGTTCTTC	CSAERSGLEQFF
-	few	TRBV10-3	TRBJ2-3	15	TGTGCCACAATCCCCGAGACAGGGACTACAGATACGCAGTATTTT	CATIPETGTTDTQYF
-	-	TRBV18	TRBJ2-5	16	TGTGCCAGCTCACCACCATCCGGTCTGCTGTCGGAGACCCAGTACTTC	CASSPPSGLLSETQYF